This is a list of T cell receptor beta chains from one sample in a study of cytomegalovirus exposure and HLA in healthy donors. Assay: immunoSEQ multiplex PCR; the TCRdb copy retains only in-frame clones and omits some. The sample includes 130,000 to 150,000 clones, roughly 80% of them seen just once. Sequenced: PBMCs. The receptors come from a man younger than 35 in good health and CMV-seronegative. The CDR3 runs from the conserved cysteine through the conserved F or W. A D gene is named only where the DNA matches it firmly. Expanded clones get a size class; other rows say once, few or many, or leave the size out.

size: -; D: -; V: TRBV20-1; J: TRBJ1-1; DNA: TGCAGTGCCTACAACACTGAAGCTTTCTTT; CDR3: CSAYNTEAFF
size: -; D: -; V: TRBV10-3; J: TRBJ2-6; DNA: TGTGCCATCAGTGAGGCGGTTCTTCACTCTGGGGCCAACGTCCTGACTTTC; CDR3: CAISEAVLHSGANVLTF
size: few; D: TRBD1; V: TRBV6-1; J: TRBJ1-2; DNA: TGTGCCAGCAGTGAAAGTCAGGGACAGCAAATCTATGGCTACACCTTC; CDR3: CASSESQGQQIYGYTF
size: few; D: TRBD1; V: TRBV5-1; J: TRBJ1-2; DNA: TGCGCCAGCAGTCGGGACAGCAACTATGGCTACACCTTC; CDR3: CASSRDSNYGYTF
size: -; D: TRBD1; V: TRBV5-5; J: TRBJ2-1; DNA: TGTGCCAGCAGCTTCTCCTTCCGGGACAGGGAACAGTTCTTC; CDR3: CASSFSFRDREQFF
size: once; D: TRBD1; V: TRBV2; J: TRBJ2-7; DNA: TGTGCCAGCAGTGATCCCCACAGGGGCCTACCCTACGAGCAGTACTTC; CDR3: CASSDPHRGLPYEQYF
size: -; D: TRBD1; V: TRBV4-2; J: TRBJ1-2; DNA: TGTGCCAGCAGCCACGACAGGGCCTTGGGCTACACCTTC; CDR3: CASSHDRALGYTF
size: -; D: -; V: TRBV2; J: TRBJ1-1; DNA: TGTGCCAGCAGTGGGACAGCTGAAGCTTTCTTT; CDR3: CASSGTAEAFF
size: -; D: -; V: TRBV4-3; J: TRBJ1-1; DNA: TGCGCCAGCAGCCAAAGTGCAGGGGTAAACACTGAAGCTTTCTTT; CDR3: CASSQSAGVNTEAFF
size: -; D: -; V: TRBV5-4; J: TRBJ1-1; DNA: TGTGCCAGCAGCACCCGGACGGGAAACACTGAAGCTTTCTTT; CDR3: CASSTRTGNTEAFF
size: -; D: -; V: TRBV13; J: TRBJ2-7; DNA: TGTGCCAGCAGCTTAGGCCTTTCTCCGGGACACAACTACGAGCAGTACTTC; CDR3: CASSLGLSPGHNYEQYF
size: few; D: -; V: TRBV7-9; J: TRBJ1-1; DNA: TGTGCCAGCTTTTCCCCCACAGGACAAGGAGATTCCATGAACACTGAAGCTTTCTTT; CDR3: CASFSPTGQGDSMNTEAFF